This TCR beta chain was obtained from a study of human T cells and chemical hapten exposure. Study-wide results and caveats: High-frequency TCRs, those above 1 in 1000, stayed the same after DPC sensitization.

It was unfractionated whole blood from which total RNA was extracted. Each cDNA molecule in the library carried unique molecular identifiers. Original processing notes: Across samples, TCR counts had a median of 95,638 and ranged from roughly 23,224 to 750,000. Via MiXCR, TCRdb re-called the reads, giving one row per CDR3 protein. The V and J calls come from TCRdb's annotation, not from the publication. The data contain about 120,000 distinct CDR3 sequences, 6.5% to 10% of them singletons. To note about this clonotype: Its matching antigen is unknown.

The germline V gene has CDR1 DFQATT and CDR2 SNEGSKA (reference sequence). This CDR3 spans 14 amino acids. Trimming shortened V by 6 bases and J by 1 base, and 14 bases separated the two germline ends. The genes are TRBV20-1 and TRBJ2-3; weak D call: TRBD2 (6 bases). Input material: whole blood. The clonotype originates from a human donor in good health. Some clones in this sample may be carry-over from other donors' samples. The CDR3 DNA reads as TGCAGTGCACCCCGCAGGGAGGGCACAGATACGCAGTATTTT. Translation: CSAPRREGTDTQYF.